The 2 T cell receptor beta chains reported below all come from one sample, sequenced in a study of T cells after posttransplantation cyclophosphamide. TCRdb keeps only in-frame clones here, not all; method: immunoSEQ multiplex PCR. The sample has about 52,000 clones; 85% to 95% are singletons. The sequencing sample was made of PBMCs. The receptors shown here come from a woman under 40 in good health and a related stem cell transplant donor.

This rearrangement joins TRBV6-6 to TRBJ1-2; 8 positions match TRBD1. V shed 5 bases, J shed 3 bases, and the junction held 5 bases outside the gene matches. The CDR3 has 14 amino acids. The germline V gene encodes CDR1 MNHNY and CDR2 SVGAGI (reference sequence). The CDR3: CASSAGQADYGYTF. The CDR3, as DNA: TGTGCCAGCAGTGCGGGACAGGCGGACTATGGCTACACCTTC.

The rearrangement links TRBV5-5 to TRBJ1-5; a weak D match, TRBD1 (5 bases). V dropped 4 bases and J dropped 4 bases, with 24 bases sitting between them. The CDR3 runs to 18 residues. From germline, CDR1 is SGHKS and CDR2 YYEKEE (reference sequence). CDR3 in DNA: TGTGCCAGCAGCCTAACTTTTTGGGGGGGAAGTAGAAATCAGCCCCAGCATTTT. It translates to CASSLTFWGGSRNQPQHF.